Listed below are T cell receptor beta chains from one sample, sequenced in a study of T cell changes during pregnancy in multiple sclerosis. Clones were read by immunoSEQ multiplex PCR, and TCRdb kept only the in-frame ones, dropping some. The table has just under 70,000 clones, 91% seen once. Sample: peripheral blood, taken in the second trimester of pregnancy. All receptors derive from a female donor with multiple sclerosis, enrolled in a pregnancy study. Both conserved end residues are part of each CDR3. The D gene is left open where the match is weak. Only some rows state a clone size, as once, few, many or a class for expanded clones.

J gene | D gene | clone size | V gene | CDR3 DNA | CDR3 protein
TRBJ1-2 | - | - | TRBV5-4 | TGTGCCAGCAGCCCTCCCGGGAGAGCTAACTATGGCTACACCTTC | CASSPPGRANYGYTF
TRBJ2-1 | TRBD2 | - | TRBV7-3 | TGTGCCAGCAGCTTAGGCCTAGCGGGGGCCTCTGAGCAGTTCTTC | CASSLGLAGASEQFF
TRBJ1-4 | - | - | TRBV7-9 | TGTGCCAGCAGCTTAGGCCAGCCGGGGGAAAAACTGTTTTTT | CASSLGQPGEKLFF
TRBJ2-7 | TRBD1 | - | TRBV6-6 | TGTGCCAGCAGTTACAAGGACAGGGGGACGGGCGAGCAGTACTTC | CASSYKDRGTGEQYF
TRBJ1-1 | - | once | TRBV19 | TGTGCCAGTAGTATAGATCAAGACAGTTTTACTAACACTGAAGCTTTCTTT | CASSIDQDSFTNTEAFF
TRBJ1-2 | TRBD1 | - | TRBV6-5 | TGTGCCAGCAGTTCCTATGACAGGGAGAATGGCTACACCTTC | CASSSYDRENGYTF
TRBJ1-4 | TRBD1 | - | TRBV19 | TGTGCCGCCAGTCCAGGGGGTTCCGCAAAACTGTTTTTT | CAASPGGSAKLFF
TRBJ2-3 | TRBD2 | - | TRBV7-2 | TGTGCCAGCAGCTTCCGGCGGGGGGGCACAGATACGCAGTATTTT | CASSFRRGGTDTQYF
TRBJ1-5 | TRBD1 | - | TRBV4-2 | TGTGCCAGCAGCCCAGGGGGCGCGAATCAGCCCCAGCATTTT | CASSPGGANQPQHF
TRBJ1-3 | - | - | TRBV23-1 | TGCGCCAGCAGTCATCGCCTATCTGGAAACACCATATATTTT | CASSHRLSGNTIYF
TRBJ2-5 | - | - | TRBV6-6 | TGTGCCAGCATGGGGGGAAAGAAGGAGACCCAGTACTTC | CASMGGKKETQYF
TRBJ1-2 | - | - | TRBV7-3 | TGTGCCAGCCACGGGGGGGATACCACCTATGGCTACACCTTC | CASHGGDTTYGYTF
TRBJ2-7 | TRBD1 | - | TRBV6-1 | TGTGCCAGCAAAGGGACAGCATACGAGCAGTACTTC | CASKGTAYEQYF
TRBJ2-7 | - | - | TRBV9 | TGTGCCAGCAGCGTAGGCGTGGGGGCTGGTTTCTACGAGCAGTACTTC | CASSVGVGAGFYEQYF
TRBJ1-4 | - | - | TRBV30 | TGTGCCTGGAGTGTCATAGGACAGCCAGAAAAACTGTTTTTT | CAWSVIGQPEKLFF
TRBJ1-6 | - | - | TRBV18 | TGTGCCAGCTCACCAATCGGCCAGCAAGAGGTACCCCTCCACTTT | CASSPIGQQEVPLHF
TRBJ2-5 | - | - | TRBV5-1 | TGCGCCAGCAGCTTGAAGGCCAGGGAAGAGACCCAGTACTTC | CASSLKAREETQYF
TRBJ2-2 | TRBD1 | - | TRBV7-2 | TGTGCCAGCAGCTTACATTCCCGCCGACAGGGAATTGCCGGGGAGCTGTTTTTT | CASSLHSRRQGIAGELFF
TRBJ2-3 | - | - | TRBV4-2 | TGTGCCAGCAGCCAAGAATTCTTTGGCACAGATACGCAGTATTTT | CASSQEFFGTDTQYF
TRBJ2-2 | TRBD2 | - | TRBV19 | TGTGCCAGTAGGACAATCGGGGGGTCGGCCACCGGGGAGCTGTTTTTT | CASRTIGGSATGELFF
TRBJ2-3 | TRBD1 | - | TRBV9 | TGTGCCAGCAGCCTCGGGACAGGGAGAGATACGCAGTATTTT | CASSLGTGRDTQYF
TRBJ1-6 | TRBD1 | few | TRBV9 | TGTGCCAGCAGCGTAGGGGACAGGGGGAATTCACCCCTCCACTTT | CASSVGDRGNSPLHF
TRBJ2-1 | TRBD1 | - | TRBV4-2 | TGTGCCAGCAGCCATGGACAGGTCGATGAGCAGTTCTTC | CASSHGQVDEQFF
TRBJ2-7 | - | - | TRBV7-2 | TGTGCCAGCAGCTTATCAGGGTGGGATCGCTACGAGCAGTACTTC | CASSLSGWDRYEQYF
TRBJ2-7 | TRBD1 | - | TRBV7-7 | TGTGCTAGCAGCATGGGACAGGGAAACTACGAGCAGTACTTC | CASSMGQGNYEQYF
TRBJ1-5 | - | - | TRBV15 | TGTGCCACCAGCAGAGGGCATAGCAATCAGCCCCAGCATTTT | CATSRGHSNQPQHF
TRBJ2-5 | - | - | TRBV11-2 | TGTGCCAGCAGCTCTAGTGCAGAGACCCAGTACTTC | CASSSSAETQYF
TRBJ2-5 | - | - | TRBV7-9 | TGTGCCAGCAGCTTAGTCGGGGTGGGGGAGACCCAGTACTTC | CASSLVGVGETQYF
TRBJ1-1 | - | - | TRBV7-6 | TGTGCCAGCAGCTTAGCGGGGCTCGTGGCTTTCTTT | CASSLAGLVAFF
TRBJ2-3 | TRBD2 | - | TRBV19 | TGTGCCAGTAGTACGCCAGCGGGGGCAAGCACAGATACGCAGTATTTT | CASSTPAGASTDTQYF
TRBJ2-5 | - | - | TRBV7-2 | TGTGCCAGCAGCTTACCCCTTCGCGTAGCGGCCCAAGAGACCCAGTACTTC | CASSLPLRVAAQETQYF
TRBJ1-2 | - | - | TRBV9 | TGTGCCAGCAGCGTAGGGGGGGTGGGGGTTGAGAGTGGCTACACCTTC | CASSVGGVGVESGYTF
TRBJ1-2 | - | - | TRBV9 | TGTGCCAGCAGCTTTAGCCACCAGGGGAGCGACTATGGCTACACCTTC | CASSFSHQGSDYGYTF
TRBJ1-2 | - | - | TRBV27 | TGTGCCAGCAGTTTTCGGGGAAACTATGGCTACACCTTC | CASSFRGNYGYTF
TRBJ1-2 | - | - | TRBV4-1 | TGCGCCAGCAGCCAAGATGCGGTAGCTAACTATGGCTACACCTTC | CASSQDAVANYGYTF
TRBJ2-7 | TRBD2 | - | TRBV19 | TGTGCCAGTAGTATTGCGGGGGACTTCTACGAGCAGTACTTC | CASSIAGDFYEQYF
TRBJ1-2 | TRBD1 | - | TRBV7-2 | TGTGCCAGCAGCTTAGGGCCGGACAGGGTATATGGCTACACCTTC | CASSLGPDRVYGYTF
TRBJ2-3 | TRBD2 | - | TRBV2 | TGTGCCAGCCCTCCCCCGCCTAGCGGGGTTTTCCTGCCAGATACGCAGTATTTT | CASPPPPSGVFLPDTQYF
TRBJ2-7 | - | - | TRBV5-1 | TGCGCCAGCAGCTTGGGTCATCATAGCTACGAGCAGTACTTC | CASSLGHHSYEQYF
TRBJ2-5 | - | - | TRBV4-2 | TGTGCCAGCAGCCAAGATCGGGTAGCGGAGGAGACCCAGTACTTC | CASSQDRVAEETQYF
TRBJ2-1 | TRBD2 | - | TRBV7-2 | TGTGCCAGCAGGCCGAACATAGCGGGGGTTTCCTACAATGAGCAGTTCTTC | CASRPNIAGVSYNEQFF
TRBJ1-5 | - | - | TRBV5-5 | TGTGCCAGCAGCTTGGATCTCATAGGGCCGGGGGGCAATCAGCCCCAGCATTTT | CASSLDLIGPGGNQPQHF
TRBJ1-2 | - | once | TRBV5-8 | TGTGCCAGCATCAACTGGCCCCCAGGGCTGGATGGCTACACCTTC | CASINWPPGLDGYTF
TRBJ2-3 | - | once | TRBV7-8 | TGTGCCAGCAGCTTCGGGGGGCCAGATACGCAGTATTTT | CASSFGGPDTQYF
TRBJ1-6 | - | once | TRBV5-4 | TGTGCCAGCAGCTTGAACGGAGGGGTTAATTCACCCCTCCACTTT | CASSLNGGVNSPLHF
TRBJ1-6 | - | - | TRBV13 | TGTGCCAGCAGCTCCTACAGGAATGATTCACCCCTCCACTTT | CASSSYRNDSPLHF
TRBJ1-2 | TRBD1 | - | TRBV27 | TGTGCCAGCAGTTTATCCGCAACAGGGGGTTCTAGCTATGGCTACACCTTC | CASSLSATGGSSYGYTF
TRBJ1-5 | TRBD1 | - | TRBV2 | TGTGCCAGCAGTGGGAGGGGGCCTCGGCAGCCCCAGCATTTT | CASSGRGPRQPQHF
TRBJ2-7 | TRBD1 | once | TRBV6-6 | TGTGCCAGCCGCGAAACAGGGGGCTCCCCCTACGAGCAGTACTTC | CASRETGGSPYEQYF